The 15 T cell receptor beta chains listed next were all sequenced from one sample in a study of blood T cell repertoires in COVID-19. Produced via immunoSEQ multiplex PCR; TCRdb's table is partial and in-frame only. This table has some 120,000 clones, over 60% appearing once. The sequencing input was peripheral blood. These receptor sequences come from a man between 40 and 49 years old with active or convalescent COVID-19.

The chain joins TRBV6-2 or TRBV6-3 to TRBJ2-7, with 13 bases lining up with TRBD2. This CDR3 is built from 20 residues. The ends lost 4 bases at V and 1 base at J; junction bases unmatched: 16. Germline V lookup: CDR1 MNHEY, CDR2 SVGEGT. CDR3 residues: CASSLVPGLAGVLSSYEQYF. The CDR3 coding sequence is TGTGCCAGCAGTTTAGTCCCCGGACTAGCGGGGGTCTTATCATCCTACGAGCAGTACTTC.

This clone has a handful of counts. This chain uses TRBV5-4 with TRBJ2-5; 7 bases map to TRBD1. The CDR3 totals 15 residues. The germline gives CDR1 SGHNT, CDR2 YYREEE (reference sequence). V was pared by 1 base and J by 2 bases, with 5 bases of the junction left unmatched. CDR3 coding DNA: TGTGCCAGCAGCTTGTTTCGGGACAGACAAGAGACCCAGTACTTC. Translating gives CASSLFRDRQETQYF. Supplemented by reference TRBV5-4 and TRBJ2-5, the full variable domain reads ETGVTQSPTHLIKTRGQQVTLRCSSQSGHNTVSWYQQALGQGPQFIFQYYREEENGRGNFPPRFSGLQFPNYSSELNVNALELDDSALYLCASSLFRDRQETQYFGPGTRLLVL.

V usage is TRBV5-6 and J usage is TRBJ2-5, with TRBD1 matching 9 bases. Germline loops: CDR1 SGHDT, CDR2 YYEEEE. This CDR3 has 16 amino acids. J was trimmed by 0 bases and V by 4 bases; bases with no gene match: 7. Here the CDR3 reads CASSPGDRVYQETQYF. The CDR3 DNA sequence: TGTGCCAGCAGCCCTGGGGACAGGGTGTACCAAGAGACCCAGTACTTC.

The V call is TRBV30, the J call TRBJ1-1, with TRBD1 matching over 8 bases. The V gene end was trimmed by 4 bases and the J gene end by 4 bases; junction bases not matched to a gene: 5. From germline, CDR1 is GTSNPN and CDR2 SVGIG (reference sequence). The CDR3 length is 13 residues. DNA for the CDR3: TGTGCCTGGACTCGGACAGGGCTCACTGAAGCTTTCTTT. It translates to CAWTRTGLTEAFF.

V gene TRBV28 combines with J gene TRBJ1-5, with a weak D call TRBD1 (6 bases). The V end lost 6 bases, the J end lost 2 bases, and 20 bases lay between the germline ends. CDR1 and CDR2 (germline): MDHEN, SYDVKM. The CDR3 runs to 17 residues. The CDR3: CASRSEKGVGGNQPQHF. For the CDR3, the DNA is TGTGCCAGCAGGTCAGAAAAGGGGGTGGGAGGCAATCAGCCCCAGCATTTT.

Concerning this clone itself: Other DNA sequences from this sample encode an identical CDR3 as well. The chain combines TRBV27 with TRBJ2-5; 8 nucleotides align to TRBD2. The germline CDR1 and CDR2 sequences are MNHEY and SMNVEV (reference sequence). This CDR3 has 14 residues. With 6 bases clipped from V and 5 bases from J, the junction kept 8 bases outside the gene matches. In DNA, the CDR3 is TGTGCCAGCAGCCTTTCCCCGGGGGGGGAGACCCAGTACTTC. It encodes CASSLSPGGETQYF.

The gene calls are TRBV27 and TRBJ2-1; maybe TRBD2 (6 bases). V lost 3 bases and J 3 bases, leaving 9 bases between the germline ends. Germline CDR1 reads MNHEY; CDR2 reads SMNVEV (reference sequence). This CDR3 comprises 14 residues. The CDR3 DNA is TGTGCCAGCAGTTTGACTAGGGACTACAATGAGCAGTTCTTC. The encoded protein is CASSLTRDYNEQFF.

V and J are TRBV24-1 and TRBJ1-1; D possibly corresponds to TRBD1 (5 bases). V dropped 5 bases and J dropped 4 bases, with 7 bases sitting between them. Per the germline V gene, CDR1 is KGHDR and CDR2 is SFDVKD. The CDR3 runs to 12 residues. CDR3 coding DNA: TGTGCCACCAGTGCCGGGGGCACTGAAGCTTTCTTT. Translating it yields CATSAGGTEAFF.

The chain is built from TRBV6-2 or TRBV6-3 and TRBJ1-2; D remains unclear. CDR1 is MNHEY, CDR2 SVGEGT, per germline. The CDR3 contains 15 residues. Trimming removed 2 bases at V and 2 bases at J, with 12 bases between. CDR3 loop: CASSYSGVRNYGYTF. The CDR3 DNA reads as TGTGCCAGCAGTTACAGCGGGGTCCGGAACTATGGCTACACCTTC.

J is TRBJ2-7 and V is TRBV24-1; 8 nucleotides agree with TRBD2. CDR3 size: 14 residues. The V and J ends lost 5 bases and 1 base, in that order; junction bases with no gene match: 3. Germline CDR1 reads KGHDR; CDR2 reads SFDVKD. The CDR3 spells CATSGGGHSYEQYF. Written as DNA, the CDR3 is TGTGCCACCAGTGGCGGGGGGCATTCCTACGAGCAGTACTTC.

Only one count was recorded for this clone. V usage is TRBV6-6 and J usage is TRBJ1-4, with 8 bases matching TRBD1. The CDR3 extends over 16 amino acids. The J segment lost 4 bases and the V segment lost 4 bases, leaving 8 bases of the junction unmatched. Germline V gene lookup returns CDR1 MNHNY and CDR2 SVGAGI (reference sequence). The DNA for the CDR3 is TGTGCCAGCAGTTTCCCCGGGACAGGTTATAATGAAAAACTGTTTTTT. Its translation: CASSFPGTGYNEKLFF.

The chain couples TRBV24-1 to TRBJ2-1; 14 bases align to TRBD2. Germline CDR1 reads KGHDR; CDR2 reads SFDVKD. CDR3 size: 17 residues. Trimming at V came to 9 bases and at J to 12 bases, leaving 18 bases not matched to a gene. The chain's CDR3 is CATARDGKGTSGSGQFF. The CDR3 coding sequence is TGTGCCACCGCCCGGGACGGTAAAGGGACTAGCGGGAGTGGGCAGTTCTTC.

This chain joins TRBV21-1 and TRBJ2-7; the table's D call of TRBD2 was not tested on the DNA. TRBV21-1 is reported as a pseudogene. The CDR3 extends over 15 amino acids. For the CDR3, the DNA is TGTGCCAGCAGCAAAGTAGGTAGCGGGCGATTCGAGCAGTACTTC. Protein product: CASSKVGSGRFEQYF.

The chain's CDR3 is CASSFNREYEQYF. Here the CDR3 DNA reads TGTGCCAGCAGTTTCAATCGGGAGTACGAGCAGTACTTC. J is TRBJ2-7 and V is TRBV6-5; D perhaps matches TRBD2 (6 bases). CDR1 is MNHEY and CDR2 is SVGAGI in the germline V gene. Trimming pared 4 bases from V and 4 bases from J, leaving 11 bases between. CDR3 length: 13 amino acids.

The J gene is TRBJ1-2, the V gene TRBV29-1; D is perhaps TRBD1 (5 bases). From germline, CDR1 is SQVTM and CDR2 ANQGSEA. This CDR3 is 12 amino acids long. Trimming took 4 bases from V and 1 from J, leaving 7 bases between them. The CDR3 DNA reads TGCAGCGTTGGGGGCCTTAACTATGGCTACACCTTC. Encoded protein: CSVGGLNYGYTF.